A selection of T cell receptor beta chains follows, all from one sample in a study of blood T cell repertoires in COVID-19. Sequencing was performed with immunoSEQ multiplex PCR; in TCRdb, only in-frame clones are kept and a portion is missing. In the table there are over 200,000 clones, roughly 84% of which are singletons. Sequencing was performed on peripheral blood. Receptors were obtained from a man aged 45 to 65 with active or convalescent COVID-19. Each CDR3 is given with its conserved first and last residue. D genes are given only for firm matches. Clone sizes are given selectively: once, few, many, or a class where the clone is expanded.

clone_size j_call d_call v_call cdr3_aa cdr3_nt
NA TRBJ2-5 TRBD1 TRBV3-1/TRBV3-2 CASSHEDREAQYF TGTGCCAGCAGCCATGAGGACAGGGAGGCCCAGTACTTC
few TRBJ2-7 NA TRBV27 CASSLAGQTGSNEQYF TGTGCCAGCAGTTTAGCGGGGCAGACAGGGTCAAACGAGCAGTACTTC
few TRBJ2-3 NA TRBV30 CAWSVLRDTQYF TGTGCCTGGAGTGTACTGAGGGATACGCAGTATTTT
few TRBJ1-2 TRBD1 TRBV7-3 CASSLTRDSHYGYTF TGTGCCAGCAGCTTAACGCGGGACAGTCACTATGGCTACACCTTC
few TRBJ2-2 NA TRBV18 CASSAGTPTNTGELFF TGTGCCAGCTCAGCCGGGACACCAACGAACACCGGGGAGCTGTTTTTT
NA TRBJ1-3 NA TRBV25-1 CASSPPQAGNTIYF TGTGCCAGCAGCCCCCCCCAGGCAGGAAACACCATATATTTT
NA TRBJ1-5 NA TRBV2 CASTRAGRQPQHF TGTGCCAGCACCCGAGCGGGGCGACAGCCCCAGCATTTT
NA TRBJ2-5 TRBD1 TRBV5-1 CASSTRTGQETQYF TGCGCCAGCAGCACCCGGACAGGTCAAGAGACCCAGTACTTC
few TRBJ1-1 NA TRBV6-1 CASSEAWRVNTEAFF TGTGCCAGCAGTGAAGCCTGGAGAGTAAACACTGAAGCTTTCTTT
NA TRBJ2-1 TRBD1 TRBV20-1 CSASAPRTGIKSSYNEQFF TGCAGTGCTAGTGCGCCTCGGACAGGCATAAAAAGCTCCTACAATGAGCAGTTCTTC
NA TRBJ1-1 NA TRBV29-1 CSVRGGMNTEAFF TGCAGCGTTAGGGGGGGGATGAACACTGAAGCTTTCTTT
NA TRBJ2-1 TRBD1 TRBV5-1 CASSPRQGFSEQFF TGCGCCAGCAGCCCCCGACAGGGTTTCAGTGAGCAGTTCTTC
NA TRBJ1-1 TRBD1 TRBV5-4 CASSSTGQGARAFF TGTGCCAGCAGCTCTACGGGACAGGGGGCGCGTGCTTTCTTT
NA TRBJ2-1 NA TRBV20-1 CSSRLRNEQFF TGCAGTTCCAGACTCCGCAATGAGCAGTTCTTC
NA TRBJ1-5 NA TRBV19 CASSIDLGGEGAQHF TGTGCCAGTAGTATAGATTTGGGTGGGGAAGGGGCCCAGCATTTT
NA TRBJ1-2 NA TRBV7-8 CASSLRAGVLPPYTF TGTGCCAGCAGCTTAAGGGCAGGGGTCTTGCCCCCCTACACCTTC
many TRBJ2-2 NA TRBV7-9 CASSFPGVFF TGTGCCAGCAGCTTCCCGGGGGTGTTTTTT
NA TRBJ2-3 NA TRBV29-1 CSANTDTQYF TGCAGCGCCAACACAGATACGCAGTATTTT
NA TRBJ1-1 NA TRBV29-1 CSVQFNRALSEAFF TGCAGCGTGCAATTCAACAGGGCTCTTTCTGAAGCTTTCTTT
NA TRBJ2-6 NA TRBV18 CASSQGSGANVLTF TGTGCCAGCTCCCAGGGGTCTGGGGCCAACGTCCTGACTTTC
NA TRBJ2-2 NA TRBV19 CASSISQNTGELFF TGTGCCAGTAGTATATCCCAGAACACCGGGGAGCTGTTTTTT
NA TRBJ1-2 NA TRBV2 CASSAEGNYGYTF TGTGCCAGCAGTGCAGAGGGTAACTATGGCTACACCTTC
NA TRBJ1-5 NA TRBV24-1 CATSEGGTNQPQHF TGTGCCACCAGTGAAGGGGGAACCAATCAGCCCCAGCATTTT
NA TRBJ1-6 TRBD1 TRBV7-9 CASSLEWTGVSPLHF TGTGCCAGCAGCTTAGAATGGACAGGGGTATCACCCCTCCACTTT
once TRBJ2-7 TRBD1 TRBV5-4 CASSASQGAGYEQYF TGTGCCAGCAGCGCCTCACAGGGGGCGGGCTACGAGCAGTACTTC
NA TRBJ1-3 NA TRBV19 CASSIGGMAGNTIYF TGTGCCAGTAGTATCGGAGGGATGGCTGGAAACACCATATATTTT
NA TRBJ1-3 NA TRBV6-1 CASSESLGNTIYF TGTGCCAGCAGTGAGTCCCTTGGAAACACCATATATTTT
once TRBJ1-2 TRBD1 TRBV5-4 CASSAPGQPTTNYGYTF TGTGCCAGCAGCGCTCCGGGACAGCCTACCACTAACTATGGCTACACCTTC
NA TRBJ1-5 NA TRBV6-5 CASRPQGSNQPQHF TGTGCCAGCAGACCACAGGGAAGCAATCAGCCCCAGCATTTT
NA TRBJ1-4 TRBD1 TRBV6-6 CASSRQGDEKLFF TGTGCCAGCAGTCGACAGGGGGATGAAAAACTGTTTTTT
NA TRBJ2-1 NA TRBV3-1/TRBV3-2 CASSQVGFEANEQFF TGTGCCAGCAGCCAAGTCGGGTTTGAGGCCAATGAGCAGTTCTTC
NA TRBJ1-1 TRBD1 TRBV29-1 CSAQGAPTPEAFF TGCAGCGCGCAGGGGGCGCCGACCCCTGAAGCTTTCTTT
few TRBJ2-7 TRBD2 TRBV7-3 CASSPGLETYEQYF TGTGCCAGCAGCCCCGGACTAGAGACCTACGAGCAGTACTTC
once TRBJ1-1 NA TRBV7-6 CASSLSVSGNTEAFF TGTGCCAGCAGCTTAAGTGTATCCGGGAACACTGAAGCTTTCTTT
NA TRBJ2-7 TRBD1 TRBV6-5 CASRPTGVHEQYF TGTGCCAGCAGACCGACAGGGGTCCACGAGCAGTACTTC
NA TRBJ2-5 NA TRBV19 CASSIGARGETQYF TGTGCCAGTAGCATTGGGGCCCGCGGAGAGACCCAGTACTTC
NA TRBJ2-1 TRBD2 TRBV2 CANLRVAGAVRNSYNEQFF TGTGCCAACCTGAGGGTAGCGGGGGCCGTTCGAAATTCCTACAATGAGCAGTTCTTC
NA TRBJ1-6 TRBD1 TRBV14 CASSHGTGFSPLHF TGTGCCAGCAGCCACGGGACAGGGTTTTCACCCCTCCACTTT
NA TRBJ1-4 NA TRBV28 CASSLVRGKLFF TGTGCCAGCAGTTTGGTCCGGGGAAAACTGTTTTTT
once TRBJ2-2 NA TRBV7-2 CASSSRVTGELFF TGTGCCAGCAGCTCGAGGGTCACCGGGGAGCTGTTTTTT
NA TRBJ2-7 TRBD1 TRBV10-3 CAISEGHRGSYEQYF TGTGCCATCAGTGAGGGGCACAGGGGCTCCTACGAGCAGTACTTC
NA TRBJ2-7 TRBD2 TRBV13 CASSSSGGAYEQYF TGTGCCAGCAGCTCTAGCGGGGGGGCCTACGAGCAGTACTTC
NA TRBJ2-2 TRBD1 TRBV19 CASSKGQGRTGELFF TGTGCCAGTAGCAAGGGACAGGGTCGTACCGGGGAGCTGTTTTTT
NA TRBJ1-6 NA TRBV24-1 CATSEKQDYNSPLHF TGTGCCACCAGTGAAAAACAGGACTATAATTCACCCCTCCACTTT
NA TRBJ2-3 NA TRBV19 CASRDGRHTDTQYF TGTGCCAGTAGAGACGGTCGACACACAGATACGCAGTATTTT
NA TRBJ2-5 TRBD1 TRBV5-4 CASSPNRGAFQETQYF TGTGCCAGCAGCCCGAACAGGGGCGCCTTCCAAGAGACCCAGTACTTC
once TRBJ2-1 NA TRBV10-3 CAISEQGGEQFF TGTGCCATCAGTGAACAGGGTGGAGAGCAGTTCTTC
NA TRBJ2-3 NA TRBV5-1 CASSFNTDTQYF TGCGCCAGCAGCTTCAACACAGATACGCAGTATTTT
NA TRBJ2-1 NA TRBV6-2/TRBV6-3 CASSKLAAPYNEQFF TGTGCCAGCAGTAAATTAGCGGCGCCCTACAATGAGCAGTTCTTC
NA TRBJ1-2 NA TRBV19 CASIRRGGADYGYTF TGTGCCAGTATCCGGAGGGGGGGCGCGGACTATGGCTACACCTTC
NA TRBJ2-3 TRBD2 TRBV7-3 CASSSHSGARTDTQYF TGTGCCAGCAGCTCCCATAGCGGGGCCCGCACAGATACGCAGTATTTT
NA TRBJ2-3 TRBD1 TRBV20-1 CSASPGQGVDTQYF TGCAGTGCTAGTCCGGGACAGGGGGTAGATACGCAGTATTTT